A single sample gave rise to the 30 T cell receptor beta chains below, sequenced in a study of cytomegalovirus exposure and HLA in healthy donors. Vbeta (60) and Jbeta (13) primers were used in the PCR. Profiling relied on immunoSEQ multiplex PCR, and the TCRdb table lists in-frame clones only, not all of them. The repertoire holds some 130,000 clones, with 77% as singletons. Sequencing input: PBMCs. The receptor set was obtained from a male donor in good health and CMV-seropositive.

The CDR3 loop is CASTWLETQYF. Written as DNA, the CDR3 is TGTGCCAGCACCTGGCTGGAGACCCAGTACTTC. This sequence joins TRBV7-2 and TRBJ2-5; D is undetermined. Germline loops: CDR1 SGHTA, CDR2 FQGNSA. This CDR3 has 11 amino acids. V shed 7 bases and J shed 5 bases, with 8 bases lying between them.

CDR3 residues: CASSWGRAPGNQPQHF. The CDR3 bases are TGTGCCAGCAGCTGGGGCAGGGCCCCCGGTAATCAGCCCCAGCATTTT. The chain links TRBV7-8 to TRBJ1-5; possible D gene TRBD1, 5 bases. Germline CDR1 reads SGHVS; CDR2 reads FQNEAQ. The V gene lost 4 bases and the J gene lost 4 bases, with 17 bases spanning the gap. The CDR3 has 16 residues.

This clone appeared a single time. The chain couples TRBV25-1 to TRBJ1-3, with D perhaps TRBD1 (5 bases). Germline CDR1 MGHDK, CDR2 SYGVNS. The length of the CDR3 is 14 residues. V was shortened by 4 bases and J by 4 bases, with 11 bases between the two germline ends. The CDR3 bases are TGTGCCAGCAGTGCCGACAGAGGCGGAAACACCATATATTTT. Translating gives CASSADRGGNTIYF.

The chain combines TRBV5-6 with TRBJ1-4, with 7 positions matching TRBD1. Germline CDR1 reads SGHDT; CDR2 reads YYEEEE. The CDR3 contains 13 residues. The J segment lost 8 bases and the V segment lost 5 bases, leaving 6 bases of the junction unmatched. CDR3 sequence (DNA): TGTGCCAGCAGATACAGGGGCGGGGAAAAACTGTTTTTT. It is translated as CASRYRGGEKLFF.

The rearrangement uses TRBV2 and TRBJ2-3; no reliable D call. Germline assignment: CDR1 SNHLY and CDR2 FYNNEI. Trimming stripped 6 bases from V and 6 bases from J, with 16 bases between. CDR3 size: 14 residues. CDR3 sequence reads: CASSGDTYADTQYF. CDR3 in DNA: TGTGCCAGCAGCGGTGACACATATGCCGATACGCAGTATTTT.

This clone was seen a single time. The V and J genes are TRBV5-1 and TRBJ1-5; D perhaps matches TRBD1 (5 bases). The germline CDR1 and CDR2 sequences are SGHRS and YFSETQ. Trimming pared 0 bases from V and 1 base from J, leaving 8 bases between. There are 15 residues in the CDR3. The DNA of the CDR3 is TGCGCCAGCAGCTTGGGGGGACTGAGCAATCAGCCCCAGCATTTT. It yields the protein CASSLGGLSNQPQHF.

This chain uses TRBV5-4 with TRBJ2-1; 12 bases map to TRBD1. The trim removed 5 bases at V and 7 bases at J, leaving 10 bases unmatched. Per the germline V gene, CDR1 is SGHNT and CDR2 is YYREEE (reference sequence). The CDR3 has 16 amino acids. The CDR3 DNA reads as TGTGCCAGCAGGTTACCGGGACAGGGGGCGGAAAATGAGCAGTTCTTC. This codes for CASRLPGQGAENEQFF.

This chain uses TRBV28 with TRBJ1-1; 7 bases line up with TRBD1. This CDR3 contains 15 residues. Germline V lookup: CDR1 MDHEN, CDR2 SYDVKM. V was clipped by 5 bases and J by 1 base; unmatched bases: 7. CDR3 sequence (DNA): TGTGCCAGCAGTGGTGCGGGACAGCAGAACACTGAAGCTTTCTTT. Residues: CASSGAGQQNTEAFF.

The chain is built from TRBV9 and TRBJ2-3; 12 bases are a match to TRBD1. This CDR3 has 15 amino acids. V lost 3 bases and J lost 4; bases outside the gene matches: 3. Germline CDR1 reads SGDLS; CDR2 reads YYNGEE. The CDR3 region has the DNA TGTGCCAGCAGCGGGGGGACAGGGGGCCCAGATACGCAGTATTTT. This gives the protein CASSGGTGGPDTQYF.

A word on this clone: Relative to the germline gene, one junction end is altered; a read error may explain this. V usage is TRBV7-9 and J usage is TRBJ2-1, with 11 bases lining up with TRBD2. Germline V lookup: CDR1 SEHNR, CDR2 FQNEAQ (reference sequence). The CDR3 extends over 15 amino acids. In DNA form, the CDR3 reads TGTTCCAGCAGCCTAGCGGGGGGACTTTACAATGAGCAGTTCTTC. Translated: CSSSLAGGLYNEQFF.

This clone showed up just once. The chain joins TRBV9 to TRBJ2-1, with TRBD2 matching over 8 bases. Per the germline V gene, CDR1 is SGDLS and CDR2 is YYNGEE. V shed 1 base and J 9 bases; nucleotides not matched to a gene: 3. This CDR3 has 13 amino acids. CDR3 sequence reads: CASSVREGGEQFF. In DNA, the CDR3 is TGTGCCAGCAGCGTACGGGAGGGGGGTGAGCAGTTCTTC.

This rearrangement joins TRBV4-2 to TRBJ2-1; 11 bases fit TRBD2. Germline CDR1 reads LGHNA; CDR2 reads YNFKEQ. CDR3 length: 16 residues. With V trimmed by 4 bases and J by 4 bases, 6 bases remained unmatched. Here the CDR3 reads CASSRTGTSGYNEQFF. The CDR3 nucleotides are TGTGCCAGCAGCCGAACCGGGACTAGCGGTTACAATGAGCAGTTCTTC.

This clone was counted a single time. The germline gene is not matched at one end of the junction; a read error may be the cause. The chain joins TRBV28 to TRBJ2-4, with D possibly being TRBD2 (5 bases). The CDR3 has 13 residues. CDR1 is MDHEN and CDR2 is SYDVKM in the germline V gene. The CDR3 reads CASGEGAKNSQYF. In DNA form, the CDR3 reads TGTGCCAGCGGAGAGGGAGCCAAAAACAGTCAGTACTTC.

The chain carries TRBV5-4 and TRBJ1-6; 9 bases map to TRBD1. The V gene end was trimmed by 5 bases and the J gene end by 6 bases; junction bases not matched to a gene: 9. The CDR3 has 16 residues. The germline gives CDR1 SGHNT, CDR2 YYREEE (reference sequence). The chain's CDR3 is CASRTNPGQGNSPLHF. CDR3 in DNA: TGTGCCAGCAGGACAAACCCGGGACAGGGTAATTCACCCCTCCACTTT. Together with reference TRBV5-4 and TRBJ1-6, the CDR3 gives the full variable domain: ETGVTQSPTHLIKTRGQQVTLRCSSQSGHNTVSWYQQALGQGPQFIFQYYREEENGRGNFPPRFSGLQFPNYSSELNVNALELDDSALYLCASRTNPGQGNSPLHFGNGTRLTVT.

This clone has only one observation. The chain has TRBV19 and TRBJ2-1, with 12 bases that match TRBD2. Trimming took 7 bases from V and 13 from J; bases not matched to a gene: 11. This CDR3 has 14 amino acids. CDR1 is LNHDA, CDR2 SQIVND, per germline (reference sequence). The CDR3 loop is CASMGLAGGGRQFF. The CDR3 nucleotides are TGTGCCAGTATGGGGCTAGCGGGAGGGGGCCGCCAGTTCTTC.

The chain employs TRBV6-6 and TRBJ2-1; TRBD1 aligns across 8 bases. The CDR3 covers 14 residues. The V and J ends lost 8 bases and 0 bases, in that order; junction bases with no gene match: 3. Germline V gene sequence: CDR1 MNHNY, CDR2 SVGAGI (reference sequence). CDR3 amino acids: CASLDRGSYNEQFF. The CDR3 bases are TGTGCCAGCCTAGACAGGGGCTCCTACAATGAGCAGTTCTTC.

The chain carries TRBV28 and TRBJ1-5; the D is unclear. V shed 1 base and J shed 12 bases, with 16 bases lying between them. The germline V gene has CDR1 MDHEN and CDR2 SYDVKM. CDR3 length equals 14 residues. CDR3 region: CASSLFPYWWLQHF. CDR3 sequence (DNA): TGTGCCAGCAGTTTATTCCCTTATTGGTGGCTCCAGCATTTT.

Details on this clone: One junction end does not reproduce the germline sequence, and a read error may be involved. V gene TRBV5-1 combines with J gene TRBJ2-6, with 7 bases matching TRBD1. The CDR3 is made up of 18 amino acids. Per germline, CDR1 SGHRS and CDR2 YFSETQ. The CDR3 loop reads CASSLGQGALSGANGLTF. In DNA form, the CDR3 reads TGCGCCAGCAGCTTGGGACAGGGTGCCCTCTCTGGGGCCAACGGCCTGACTTTC.

The chain combines TRBV7-6 with TRBJ2-3; a weak D match, TRBD2 (6 bases). The CDR3 spans 13 residues. The germline V gene has CDR1 SGHVS and CDR2 FNYEAQ. V dropped 0 bases and J dropped 5 bases, with 6 bases sitting between them. The CDR3 region is CASSLAEGDTQYF. The CDR3 nucleotides are TGTGCCAGCAGCTTAGCGGAGGGAGATACGCAGTATTTT.

V usage is TRBV2 and J usage is TRBJ1-5; no clear D gene. CDR1 is SNHLY and CDR2 is FYNNEI in the germline V gene. The CDR3 totals 14 residues. V lost 4 bases, J lost 0 bases, and 7 bases lay in between. This CDR3 is CASSGQNSNQPQHF. The CDR3 nucleotides read TGTGCCAGCAGTGGGCAGAATAGCAATCAGCCCCAGCATTTT.

The genes are TRBV5-1 and TRBJ1-1, with D possibly being TRBD1 (5 bases). Trimming pared 0 bases from V and 0 bases from J, leaving 15 bases between. The CDR3 has 17 amino acids. Germline assignment: CDR1 SGHRS and CDR2 YFSETQ. CDR3 sequence reads: CASSLGGAGSMNTEAFF. For the CDR3, the DNA is TGCGCCAGCAGCTTGGGTGGGGCAGGTTCCATGAACACTGAAGCTTTCTTT.

This clone was detected only a few times. V is TRBV5-1 and J is TRBJ2-7; no definite D call. Deletions cut 2 bases from V and 2 bases from J, with 8 bases between. This CDR3 comprises 13 residues. Germline V lookup: CDR1 SGHRS, CDR2 YFSETQ. The CDR3 loop reads CASSLDGAYEQYF. DNA for the CDR3: TGCGCCAGCAGCTTAGACGGAGCCTACGAGCAGTACTTC.

This clone was seen just once. The chain joins TRBV18 to TRBJ1-5; a weak D match, TRBD1 (6 bases). This CDR3 contains 15 residues. Germline V gene lookup returns CDR1 KGHSH and CDR2 LQKENI. V was trimmed by 5 bases and J by 2 bases, leaving 13 bases between them. The CDR3, as DNA: TGTGCCAGCTCAAAACAGGGAGATGGCAATCAGCCCCAGCATTTT. Protein: CASSKQGDGNQPQHF.

V usage is TRBV5-1 and J usage is TRBJ2-7, with D hard to call. This CDR3 comprises 17 residues. CDR1 SGHRS and CDR2 YFSETQ come from the germline V gene. Trimming pared 4 bases from V and 3 bases from J, leaving 23 bases between. The DNA for the CDR3 is TGCGCCAGCAGCCGGTTTTCGGGTCGCGCGACGGTCTACGAGCAGTACTTC. Translation: CASSRFSGRATVYEQYF.

This clone has just one count. This chain links TRBV30 with TRBJ2-7, with a tentative D call TRBD1 (7 bases). The CDR3 contains 15 residues. The V end lost 0 bases, the J end lost 2 bases, and 14 bases lay between the germline ends. Germline CDR1 reads GTSNPN; CDR2 reads SVGIG (reference sequence). This chain's CDR3 is CAWSVGGGMPYEQYF. DNA of the CDR3: TGTGCCTGGAGTGTAGGGGGCGGGATGCCCTACGAGCAGTACTTC. The full variable domain, rest sourced from reference TRBV30 and TRBJ2-7, is SQTIHQWPATLVQPVGSPLSLECTVEGTSNPNLYWYRQAAGRGLQLLFYSVGIGQISSEVPQNLSASRPQDRQFILSSKKLLLSDSGFYLCAWSVGGGMPYEQYFGPGTRLTVT.

Worth noting for this clone: Mismatch with germline at one junction end may stem from a read error. This chain uses TRBV18 with TRBJ2-5; tentative D call: TRBD2 (5 bases). The J call may be incorrect, as the DNA end agrees better with TRBJ2-7. The CDR3 extends over 14 amino acids. Per germline, CDR1 KGHSH and CDR2 LQKENI. CDR3: CASSPQDFSSEQYF. CDR3 DNA sequence: TGTGCCAGCTCACCACAGGACTTTTCCTCCGAGCAGTACTTC.

This clone showed up many times. This chain connects TRBV9 to TRBJ2-1, with 7 bases lining up with TRBD2. After removal of 0 bases from V and 8 bases from J, the junction contained 5 bases not matched to a gene. Germline-derived CDR1 and CDR2 are SGDLS and YYNGEE. This CDR3 region has 14 residues. CDR3 in amino acids: CASSVGGGKYEQFF. The CDR3, as DNA: TGTGCCAGCAGCGTAGGGGGAGGGAAGTATGAGCAGTTCTTC.

The chain couples TRBV2 to TRBJ1-5; D might be TRBD1 (6 bases). The CDR3 is made up of 14 amino acids. V shed 4 bases and J shed 7 bases, with 14 bases lying between them. The germline V gene has CDR1 SNHLY and CDR2 FYNNEI. The CDR3, as DNA: TGTGCCAGCAGTGTAGAGGGGGTTAGGCAGCCCCAGCATTTT. Encoded protein: CASSVEGVRQPQHF.

The sample holds one count of this clone. The chain uses TRBV7-6 and TRBJ2-7; tentative D call: TRBD2 (7 bases). The CDR3 totals 15 residues. V gave up 1 base and J gave up 5 bases, with 15 bases separating them. Germline loops: CDR1 SGHVS, CDR2 FNYEAQ. The CDR3 DNA follows: TGTGCCAGCAGCTTAGACTTTGGGGGGGCCCACGAGCAGTACTTC. This gives the protein CASSLDFGGAHEQYF. The entire variable domain, with the rest obtained from reference TRBV7-6 and TRBJ2-7, is as follows: GAGVSQSPRYKVTKRGQDVALRCDPISGHVSLYWYRQALGQGPEFLTYFNYEAQQDKSGLPNDRFSAERPEGSISTLTIQRTEQRDSAMYRCASSLDFGGAHEQYFGPGTRLTVT.

The rearrangement links TRBV20-1 to TRBJ2-1, with 8 bases identical to TRBD2. Germline V gene data show CDR1 as DFQATT and CDR2 as SNEGSKA (reference sequence). This CDR3 comprises 11 residues. In DNA, the CDR3 is TGCGGTCCGGGACTAGAAAATGAGCAGTTCTTC. It translates to CGPGLENEQFF.